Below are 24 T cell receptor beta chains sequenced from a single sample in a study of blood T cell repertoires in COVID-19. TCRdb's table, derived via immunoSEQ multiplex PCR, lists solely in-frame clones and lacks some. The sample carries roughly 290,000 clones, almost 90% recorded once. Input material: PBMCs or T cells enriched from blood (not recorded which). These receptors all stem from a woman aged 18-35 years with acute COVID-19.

CDR3: CASRIQGRAFF. CDR3 bases: TGTGCCAGCAGGATACAGGGGCGGGCTTTCTTT. The rearrangement links TRBV6-6 to TRBJ1-1; TRBD1 aligns across 7 bases. Germline-derived CDR1 and CDR2 are MNHNY and SVGAGI (reference sequence). The CDR3 is made up of 11 amino acids. The ends lost 6 bases at V and 11 bases at J; junction bases unmatched: 6.

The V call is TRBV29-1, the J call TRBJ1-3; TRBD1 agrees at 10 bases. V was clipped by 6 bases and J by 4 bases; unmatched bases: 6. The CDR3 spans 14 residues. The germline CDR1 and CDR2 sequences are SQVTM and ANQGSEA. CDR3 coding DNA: TGCAGCGTCGGGACAGGGGCGCCCGGAAACACCATATATTTT. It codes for CSVGTGAPGNTIYF.

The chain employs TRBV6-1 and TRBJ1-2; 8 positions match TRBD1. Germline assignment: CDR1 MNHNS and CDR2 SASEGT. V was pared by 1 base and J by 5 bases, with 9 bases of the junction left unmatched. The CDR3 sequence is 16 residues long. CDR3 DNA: TGTGCCAGCAGTGAAGGATTTCAGGGGGCGTCTTATGGCTACACCTTC. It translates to CASSEGFQGASYGYTF.

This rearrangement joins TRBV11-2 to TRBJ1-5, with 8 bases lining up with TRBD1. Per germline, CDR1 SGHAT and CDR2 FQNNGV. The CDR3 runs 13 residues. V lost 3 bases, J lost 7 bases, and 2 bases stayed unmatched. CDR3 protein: CASSLTGDQPQHF. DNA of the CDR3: TGTGCCAGCAGCTTGACAGGGGACCAGCCCCAGCATTTT.

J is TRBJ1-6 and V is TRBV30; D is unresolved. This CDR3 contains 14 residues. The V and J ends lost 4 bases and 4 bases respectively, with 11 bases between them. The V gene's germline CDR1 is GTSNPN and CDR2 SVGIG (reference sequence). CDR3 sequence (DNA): TGTGCCTGGAATGGCGGGGTTTATAATTCACCCCTCCACTTT. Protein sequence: CAWNGGVYNSPLHF.

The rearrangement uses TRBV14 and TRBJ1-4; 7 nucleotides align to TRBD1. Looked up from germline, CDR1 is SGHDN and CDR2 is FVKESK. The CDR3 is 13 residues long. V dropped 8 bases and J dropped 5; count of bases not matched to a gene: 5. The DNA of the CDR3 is TGTGCCAGCCGCTCGGGACAGAATGAAAAACTGTTTTTT. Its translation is CASRSGQNEKLFF. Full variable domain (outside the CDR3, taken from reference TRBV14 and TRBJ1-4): EAGVTQFPSHSVIEKGQTVTLRCDPISGHDNLYWYRRVMGKEIKFLLHFVKESKQDESGMPNNRFLAERTGGTYSTLKVQPAELEDSGVYFCASRSGQNEKLFFGSGTQLSVL.

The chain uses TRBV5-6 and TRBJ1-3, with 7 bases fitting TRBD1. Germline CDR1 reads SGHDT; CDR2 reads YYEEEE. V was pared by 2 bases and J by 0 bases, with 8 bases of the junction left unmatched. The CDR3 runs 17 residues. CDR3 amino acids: CASSLLDRPFSGNTIYF. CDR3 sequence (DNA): TGTGCCAGCAGCTTATTGGACAGGCCCTTCTCTGGAAACACCATATATTTT.

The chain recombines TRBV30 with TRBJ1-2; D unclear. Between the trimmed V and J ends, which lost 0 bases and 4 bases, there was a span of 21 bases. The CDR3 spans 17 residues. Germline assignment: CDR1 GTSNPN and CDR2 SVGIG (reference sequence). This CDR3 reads CAWSVLELAVLTYGYTF. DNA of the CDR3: TGTGCCTGGAGTGTACTGGAGCTCGCAGTCCTGACCTATGGCTACACCTTC.

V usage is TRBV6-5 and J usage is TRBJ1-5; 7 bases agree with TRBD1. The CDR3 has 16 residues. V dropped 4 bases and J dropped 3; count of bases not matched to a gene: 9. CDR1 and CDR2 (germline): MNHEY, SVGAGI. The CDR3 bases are TGTGCCAGCAGTTCCCTCCGACAGGGTTACAATCAGCCCCAGCATTTT. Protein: CASSSLRQGYNQPQHF.

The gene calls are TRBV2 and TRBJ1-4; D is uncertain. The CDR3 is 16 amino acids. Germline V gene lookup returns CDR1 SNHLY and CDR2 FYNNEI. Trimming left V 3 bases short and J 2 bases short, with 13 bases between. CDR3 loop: CASSDSWPRTNEKLFF. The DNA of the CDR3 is TGTGCCAGCAGTGACTCCTGGCCCAGGACTAATGAAAAACTGTTTTTT.

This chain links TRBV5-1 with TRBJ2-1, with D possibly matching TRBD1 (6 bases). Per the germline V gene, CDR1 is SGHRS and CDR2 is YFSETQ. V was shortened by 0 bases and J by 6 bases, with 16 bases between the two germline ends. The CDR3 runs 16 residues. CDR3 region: CASSLELMTGSNEQFF. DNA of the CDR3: TGCGCCAGCAGCTTGGAGTTAATGACAGGTAGCAATGAGCAGTTCTTC.

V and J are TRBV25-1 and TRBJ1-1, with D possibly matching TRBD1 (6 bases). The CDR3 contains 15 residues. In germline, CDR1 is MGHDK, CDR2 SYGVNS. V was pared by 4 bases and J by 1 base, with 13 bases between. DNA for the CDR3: TGTGCCAGCAGTGCCCTTGGCAGGGGGAACACTGAAGCTTTCTTT. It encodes CASSALGRGNTEAFF.

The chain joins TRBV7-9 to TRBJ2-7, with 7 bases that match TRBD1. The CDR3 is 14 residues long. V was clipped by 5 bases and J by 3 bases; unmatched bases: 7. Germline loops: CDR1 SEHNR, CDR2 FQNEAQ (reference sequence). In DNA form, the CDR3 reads TGTGCCAGCAGCCCAAGGGACAGAATCTACGAGCAGTACTTC. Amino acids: CASSPRDRIYEQYF.

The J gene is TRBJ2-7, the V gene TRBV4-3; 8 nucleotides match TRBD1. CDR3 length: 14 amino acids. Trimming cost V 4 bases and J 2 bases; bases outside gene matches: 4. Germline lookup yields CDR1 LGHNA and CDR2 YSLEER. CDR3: CASSRWTGTYEQYF. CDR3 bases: TGCGCCAGCAGCCGATGGACAGGGACCTACGAGCAGTACTTC.

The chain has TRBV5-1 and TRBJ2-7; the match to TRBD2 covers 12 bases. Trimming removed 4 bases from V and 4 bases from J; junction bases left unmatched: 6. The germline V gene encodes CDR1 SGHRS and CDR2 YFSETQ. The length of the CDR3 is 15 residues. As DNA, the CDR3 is TGCGCCAGCAGCGCCGGACTAGCGGGGATTTACGAGCAGTACTTC. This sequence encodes CASSAGLAGIYEQYF.

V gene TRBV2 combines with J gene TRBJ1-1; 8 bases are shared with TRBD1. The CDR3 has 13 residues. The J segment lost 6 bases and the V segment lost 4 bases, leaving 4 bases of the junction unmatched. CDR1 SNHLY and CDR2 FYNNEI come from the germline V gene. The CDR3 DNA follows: TGTGCCAGCAGTGGGCAGGGGGCCGCTGAAGCTTTCTTT. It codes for CASSGQGAAEAFF.

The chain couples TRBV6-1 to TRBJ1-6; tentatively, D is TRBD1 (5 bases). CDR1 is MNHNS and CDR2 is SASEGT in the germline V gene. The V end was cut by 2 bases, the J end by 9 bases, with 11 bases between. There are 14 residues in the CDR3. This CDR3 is CASSETGESSPLHF. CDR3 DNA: TGTGCCAGCAGTGAAACGGGGGAAAGTTCACCCCTCCACTTT.

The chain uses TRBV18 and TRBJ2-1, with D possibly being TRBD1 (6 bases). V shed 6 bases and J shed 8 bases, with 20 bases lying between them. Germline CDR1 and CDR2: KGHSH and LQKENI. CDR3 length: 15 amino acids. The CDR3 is CASSRGTGQSDEQFF. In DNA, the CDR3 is TGTGCCAGCTCCCGTGGAACAGGGCAGTCAGATGAGCAGTTCTTC.

The CDR3 nucleotides read TGTGCCAGCACCACTACCAGACAGGGCTGCTCCTGCTGGCCCTACGAGCAGTACTTC. Translation: CASTTTRQGCSCWPYEQYF. This chain joins TRBV21-1 and TRBJ2-7; the listed D gene, TRBD1, was not tested against the DNA. TRBV21-1 is deemed a pseudogene. The CDR3 consists of 19 residues.

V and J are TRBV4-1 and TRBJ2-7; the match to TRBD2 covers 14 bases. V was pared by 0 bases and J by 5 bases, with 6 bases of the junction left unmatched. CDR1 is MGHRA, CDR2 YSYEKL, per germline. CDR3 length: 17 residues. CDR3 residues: CASSQDRTSGRFDEQYF. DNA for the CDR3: TGCGCCAGCAGCCAAGATCGGACTAGCGGGAGGTTCGACGAGCAGTACTTC.

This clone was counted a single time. CDR3 sequence (DNA): TGTGCCAGCAGCTTGGAGGGTCTAGCTTTCTACAATGAGCAGTTCTTC. The encoded protein is CASSLEGLAFYNEQFF. The chain carries TRBV5-6 and TRBJ2-1; tentatively, D is TRBD2 (5 bases). The germline V and J ends were trimmed by 0 bases and 3 bases, with 13 bases remaining between them. Per the germline V gene, CDR1 is SGHDT and CDR2 is YYEEEE. The CDR3 spans 16 residues.

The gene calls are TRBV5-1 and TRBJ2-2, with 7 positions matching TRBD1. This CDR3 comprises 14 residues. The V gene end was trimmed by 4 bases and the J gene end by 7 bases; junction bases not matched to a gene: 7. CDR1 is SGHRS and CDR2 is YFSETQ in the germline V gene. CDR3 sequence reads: CASSADRVGGELFF. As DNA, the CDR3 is TGCGCCAGCAGCGCCGACAGGGTTGGCGGGGAGCTGTTTTTT.

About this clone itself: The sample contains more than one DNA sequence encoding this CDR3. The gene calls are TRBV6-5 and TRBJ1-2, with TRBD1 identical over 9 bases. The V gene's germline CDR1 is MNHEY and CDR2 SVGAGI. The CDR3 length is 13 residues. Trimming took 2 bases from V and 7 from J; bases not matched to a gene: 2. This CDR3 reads CASSYGGQGGYTF. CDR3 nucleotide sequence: TGTGCCAGCAGTTACGGGGGACAGGGTGGCTACACCTTC.

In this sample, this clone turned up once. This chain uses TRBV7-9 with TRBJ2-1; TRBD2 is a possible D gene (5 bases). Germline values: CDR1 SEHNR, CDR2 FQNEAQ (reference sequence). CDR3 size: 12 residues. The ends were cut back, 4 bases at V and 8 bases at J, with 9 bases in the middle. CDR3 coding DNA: TGTGCCAGCAGCTCCCGAGCGGATGAGCAGTTCTTC. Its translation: CASSSRADEQFF.